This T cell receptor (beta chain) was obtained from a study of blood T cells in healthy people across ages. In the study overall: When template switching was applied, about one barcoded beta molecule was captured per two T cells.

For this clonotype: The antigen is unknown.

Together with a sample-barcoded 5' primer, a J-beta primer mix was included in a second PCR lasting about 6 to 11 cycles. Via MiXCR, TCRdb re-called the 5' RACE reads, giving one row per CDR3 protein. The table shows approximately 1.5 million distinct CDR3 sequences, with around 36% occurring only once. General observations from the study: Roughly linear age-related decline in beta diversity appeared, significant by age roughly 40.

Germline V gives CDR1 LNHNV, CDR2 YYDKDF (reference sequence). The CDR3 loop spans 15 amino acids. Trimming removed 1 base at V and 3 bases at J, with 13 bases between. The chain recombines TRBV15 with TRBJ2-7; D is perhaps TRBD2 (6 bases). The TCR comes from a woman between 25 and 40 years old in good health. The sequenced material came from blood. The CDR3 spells CATSRVGGVVYEQYF. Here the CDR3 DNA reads TGTGCCACCAGCAGAGTGGGGGGAGTGGTCTACGAGCAGTACTTC.